The source of this TCR beta chain is a study of shared clonotypes between healthy human individuals. The CDR3 has 15 residues. Deletions cut 1 base from V and 6 bases from J, with 12 bases between. CDR1 and CDR2 (germline): SGHVS, FQNEAQ. Whole-study results and caveats: Sharing across four donors was highest in naive CD4 (around 5%) and lowest in memory CD8 (roughly 0.4%). Few donors restricted represented genetic and exposure-history diversity. Generation probabilities were higher for clonotypes shared across all four sorted-subset donors than for unshared ones.

This table comes from immunoSEQ multiplex PCR, and its TCRdb copy is limited to in-frame clones, with some not included. The sample yields around 690,000 clones, roughly 87% seen once. As for this clone: What it recognizes is unknown.

The specimen was memory CD8+ T cells from PBMCs. Subset specified: CD45RO+ cells pooled with CCR7-negative TemRA cells. This TCR was recovered from a man in his late teens or twenties in good health. Some clones in this sample may be carry-over from other donors' samples. V gene TRBV7-8 combines with J gene TRBJ2-2; tentative D call: TRBD2 (6 bases). The CDR3 sequence: CASSLVERAAGELFF. The CDR3 region has the DNA TGTGCCAGCAGCTTAGTTGAGCGGGCGGCCGGGGAGCTGTTTTTT.